This T cell receptor (beta chain) was sequenced during a study of blood T cell repertoires in COVID-19. As for the study in general: The United States, Italy and Spain provided the acute and convalescent COVID-19 samples.

Sequencing used immunoSEQ multiplex PCR; TCRdb keeps in-frame clones, though not all of them. The repertoire holds about 83,000 clones, with more than 75% as singletons. Sample: peripheral blood. The TCR comes from a man aged 50-59 years with active COVID-19.

The CDR3 DNA follows: TGTGCCAGCAGCGTCGCACCTACAGGGCCTTATGGCTACACCTTC. It encodes CASSVAPTGPYGYTF. The J gene is TRBJ1-2, the V gene TRBV9; tentatively, D is TRBD1 (6 bases). The germline V gene has CDR1 SGDLS and CDR2 YYNGEE. This CDR3 region has 15 residues. Trimming shortened V by 2 bases and J by 5 bases, and 16 bases separated the two germline ends. The whole variable domain, filled in from reference TRBV9 and TRBJ1-2, reads DSGVTQTPKHLITATGQRVTLRCSPRSGDLSVYWYQQSLDQGLQFLIQYYNGEERAKGNILERFSAQQFPDLHSELNLSSLELGDSALYFCASSVAPTGPYGYTFGSGTRLTVV.